The T cell receptor (beta chain) under discussion was sequenced for a study of T cells in Graves' hyperthyroidism and ophthalmopathy. Study results and limitations: Ophthalmopathy, as predicted by the model, came a median 6.5 months after the prediction. Most clonotypes expanded in thyroid above 0.001 were likewise present in blood.

Trimming cost V 3 bases and J 0 bases, with 12 bases left between them. The CDR3 totals 16 residues. A patient was excluded if there was uncontrolled infection, other autoimmune disease, pregnancy or lactation. The study collected blood at first hyperthyroidism diagnosis, before any ophthalmopathy symptoms arose. This clonotype was seen repeatedly, ten times or more. What it binds is unknown. RNA transcripts yielded amplified TCR beta CDR3 regions. Researchers ran a first-round RT-PCR on the TCR CDR3 using the HTBI primer set. TCRdb reprocessed the multiplex PCR reads with MiXCR, giving one entry per CDR3 protein. The sample contains more than 550,000 distinct CDR3 sequences, roughly a sixth of which appear only once.

The source of this sequence is a woman in her forties or fifties with Graves' hyperthyroidism that later progressed to Graves' ophthalmopathy. Specimen: blood. This chain joins TRBV12-3 or TRBV12-4 and TRBJ2-1; D uncertain. CDR3 DNA sequence: TGTGCCAGCAGTTTGACTTCCCCGAGCTCCTACAATGAGCAGTTCTTC. Amino acid sequence: CASSLTSPSSYNEQFF.